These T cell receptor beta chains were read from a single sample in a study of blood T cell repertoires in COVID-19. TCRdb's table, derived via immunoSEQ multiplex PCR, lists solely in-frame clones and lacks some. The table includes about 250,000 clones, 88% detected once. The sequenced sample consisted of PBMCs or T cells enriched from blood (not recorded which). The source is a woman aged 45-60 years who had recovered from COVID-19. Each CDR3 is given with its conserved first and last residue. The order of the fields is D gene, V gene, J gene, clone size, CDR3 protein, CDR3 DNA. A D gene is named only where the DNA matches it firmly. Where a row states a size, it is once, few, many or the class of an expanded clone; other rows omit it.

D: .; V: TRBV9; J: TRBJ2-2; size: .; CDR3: CASGASVIFRGGELFF; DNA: TGTGCCTCCGGGGCCAGCGTTATTTTCAGGGGCGGGGAGCTGTTTTTT
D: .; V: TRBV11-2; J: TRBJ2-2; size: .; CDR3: CASSLDRLSSNTGELFF; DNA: TGTGCCAGCAGCTTAGATCGGTTATCCTCCAACACCGGGGAGCTGTTTTTT
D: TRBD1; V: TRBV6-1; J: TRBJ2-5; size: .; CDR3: CASSEDRVRETQYF; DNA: TGTGCCAGCAGTGAGGACAGGGTGCGAGAGACCCAGTACTTC
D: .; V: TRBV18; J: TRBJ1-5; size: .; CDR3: CASSPGQGNQPQHF; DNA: TGTGCCAGCTCCCCCGGACAAGGGAATCAGCCCCAGCATTTT
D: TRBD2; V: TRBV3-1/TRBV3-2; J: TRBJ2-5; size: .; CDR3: CASSSEASGDREGTQYF; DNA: TGTGCCAGCAGCTCAGAAGCGAGCGGGGATAGGGAGGGGACCCAGTACTTC
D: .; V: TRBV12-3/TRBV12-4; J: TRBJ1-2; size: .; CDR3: CASSLFGGGGYTF; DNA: TGTGCCAGCAGCCTGTTCGGGGGAGGTGGCTACACCTTC
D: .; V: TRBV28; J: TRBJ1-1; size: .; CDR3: CASRGSASTEAFF; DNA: TGTGCCAGCAGGGGGAGTGCGTCCACTGAAGCTTTCTTT
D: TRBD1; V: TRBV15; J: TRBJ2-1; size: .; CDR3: CATSREGLLQGAYNEQFF; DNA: TGTGCCACCAGCAGAGAGGGGTTACTACAGGGGGCCTACAATGAGCAGTTCTTC
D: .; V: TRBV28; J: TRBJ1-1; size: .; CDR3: CASSLGVNTEAFF; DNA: TGTGCCAGCAGTTTAGGAGTTAACACTGAAGCTTTCTTT
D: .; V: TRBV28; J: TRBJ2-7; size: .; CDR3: CASRWESAQYF; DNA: TGTGCCAGCAGGTGGGAGTCGGCGCAGTACTTC
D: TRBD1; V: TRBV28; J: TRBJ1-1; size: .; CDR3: CASSSTKDRGWTEAFF; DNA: TGTGCCAGCAGTAGTACGAAGGACAGGGGGTGGACTGAAGCTTTCTTT
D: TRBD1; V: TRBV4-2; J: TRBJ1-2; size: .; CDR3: CASSHMGQGTYGYTF; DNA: TGTGCCAGCAGCCATATGGGACAGGGAACTTATGGCTACACCTTC
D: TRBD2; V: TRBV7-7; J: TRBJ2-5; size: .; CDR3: CASSQGLAGLETQYF; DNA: TGTGCTAGCAGCCAAGGACTAGCGGGACTAGAGACCCAGTACTTC
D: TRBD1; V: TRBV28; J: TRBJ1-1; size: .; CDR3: CASSLGGQPTDTEAFF; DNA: TGTGCCAGCAGTTTGGGGGGACAGCCTACGGACACTGAAGCTTTCTTT
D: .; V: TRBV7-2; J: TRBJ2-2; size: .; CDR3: CASSLARPNTGELFF; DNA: TGTGCCAGCAGCTTAGCGCGTCCTAACACCGGGGAGCTGTTTTTT
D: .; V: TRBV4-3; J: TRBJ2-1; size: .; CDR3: CASSPRGGVPNNEQFF; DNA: TGCGCCAGCAGCCCCCGAGGCGGGGTACCTAACAATGAGCAGTTCTTC
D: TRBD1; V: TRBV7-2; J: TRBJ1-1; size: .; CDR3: CASSLGGQGNTEAFF; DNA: TGTGCCAGCAGCTTAGGCGGACAGGGGAACACTGAAGCTTTCTTT
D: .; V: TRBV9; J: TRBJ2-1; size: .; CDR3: CASSVAGRDTVF; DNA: TGTGCCAGCAGCGTAGCTGGGCGGGATACGGTCTTC
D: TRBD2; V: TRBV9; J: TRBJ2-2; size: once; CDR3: CASSVGSGLTNTGELFF; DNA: TGTGCCAGCAGCGTAGGGTCGGGACTAACGAACACCGGGGAGCTGTTTTTT
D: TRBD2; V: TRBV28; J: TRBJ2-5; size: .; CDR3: CASSFSGRARETQYF; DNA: TGTGCCAGCAGTTTTAGCGGGAGGGCCAGAGAGACCCAGTACTTC
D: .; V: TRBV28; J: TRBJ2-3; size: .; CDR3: CASSFGGAVDTQYF; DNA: TGTGCCAGCAGTTTCGGCGGGGCCGTGGATACGCAGTATTTT
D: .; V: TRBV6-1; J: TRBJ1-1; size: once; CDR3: CASSDGSGVTEAFF; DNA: TGTGCCAGCAGTGATGGTTCAGGGGTAACTGAAGCTTTCTTT
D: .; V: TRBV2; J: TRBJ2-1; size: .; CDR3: CASSGQRRTNEQFF; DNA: TGTGCCAGCAGTGGGCAGCGGAGGACCAATGAGCAGTTCTTC
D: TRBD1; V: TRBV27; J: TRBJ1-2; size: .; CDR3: CASSLGTGGFGYTF; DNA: TGTGCCAGCAGTTTAGGGACAGGGGGCTTTGGCTACACCTTC
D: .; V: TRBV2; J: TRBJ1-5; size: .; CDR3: CASKLDSSNQPQHF; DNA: TGTGCCAGCAAATTGGACAGTAGCAATCAGCCCCAGCATTTT
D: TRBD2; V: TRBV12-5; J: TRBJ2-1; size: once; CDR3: CASRSGTSGSSYNEQFF; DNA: TGTGCTTCCCGGTCCGGGACTAGCGGGAGTTCGTACAATGAGCAGTTCTTC
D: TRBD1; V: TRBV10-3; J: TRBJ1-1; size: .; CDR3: CAISGQGSEAFF; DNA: TGTGCCATCAGTGGACAGGGATCTGAAGCTTTCTTT
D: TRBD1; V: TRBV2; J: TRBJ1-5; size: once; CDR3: CASRRERTGPGPQHF; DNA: TGTGCCAGCAGGCGAGAAAGGACAGGGCCGGGGCCCCAGCATTTT
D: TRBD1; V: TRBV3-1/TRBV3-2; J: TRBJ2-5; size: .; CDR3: CASSQDRDRVQETQYF; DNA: TGTGCCAGCAGCCAAGATAGGGACAGAGTCCAAGAGACCCAGTACTTC
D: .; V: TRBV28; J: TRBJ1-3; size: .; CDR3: CASTPESAGFGNTIYF; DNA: TGTGCCAGCACCCCCGAGAGTGCAGGTTTCGGAAACACCATATATTTT
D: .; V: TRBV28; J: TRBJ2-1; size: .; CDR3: CASLRSRYNEQFF; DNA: TGTGCCAGCCTCCGAAGCCGATACAATGAGCAGTTCTTC
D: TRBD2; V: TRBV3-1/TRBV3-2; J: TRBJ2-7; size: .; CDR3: CASSPYPGTSNEQYF; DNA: TGTGCCAGCAGCCCCTACCCGGGGACTAGCAACGAGCAGTACTTC
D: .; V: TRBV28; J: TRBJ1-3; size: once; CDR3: CASSLSISSGNTIYF; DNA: TGTGCCAGCAGTTTAAGCATTAGCTCTGGAAACACCATATATTTT
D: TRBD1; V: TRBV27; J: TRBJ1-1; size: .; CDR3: CASSSQGAGTEAFF; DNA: TGTGCCAGCAGTTCACAGGGGGCGGGCACTGAAGCTTTCTTT
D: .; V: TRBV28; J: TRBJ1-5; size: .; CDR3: CASSRGQHSQPQHF; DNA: TGTGCCAGCAGCCGTGGACAGCACAGTCAGCCCCAGCATTTT
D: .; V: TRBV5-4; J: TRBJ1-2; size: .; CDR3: CASSLEGVLGYTF; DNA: TGTGCCAGCAGCTTGGAGGGGGTGCTTGGCTACACCTTC
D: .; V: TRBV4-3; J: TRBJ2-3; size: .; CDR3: CASSQGVRGTTFTDTQYF; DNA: TGCGCCAGCAGCCAAGGGGTGAGGGGGACTACCTTCACAGATACGCAGTATTTT
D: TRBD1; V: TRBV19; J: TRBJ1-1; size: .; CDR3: CASTRDRDPPTEAFF; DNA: TGTGCCAGTACCCGCGACAGGGATCCTCCGACTGAAGCTTTCTTT
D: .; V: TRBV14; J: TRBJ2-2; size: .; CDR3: CASSQFRGNTGELFF; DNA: TGTGCCAGCAGCCAATTCAGGGGGAACACCGGGGAGCTGTTTTTT
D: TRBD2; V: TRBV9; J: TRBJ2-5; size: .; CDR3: CASSDKGLAGETQYF; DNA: TGTGCCAGCAGCGATAAAGGACTAGCGGGAGAGACCCAGTACTTC
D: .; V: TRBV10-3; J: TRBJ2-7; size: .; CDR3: CAISELPTYEQYF; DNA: TGTGCCATCAGTGAGCTGCCTACCTACGAGCAGTACTTC
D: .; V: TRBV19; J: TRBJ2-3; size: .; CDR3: CASSLLSSADTQYF; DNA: TGTGCCAGTAGTCTCCTCTCCTCTGCAGATACGCAGTATTTT
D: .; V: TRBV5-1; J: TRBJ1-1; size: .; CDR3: CASSLGGEVSEAFF; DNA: TGCGCCAGCAGCTTAGGCGGGGAGGTTTCTGAAGCTTTCTTT
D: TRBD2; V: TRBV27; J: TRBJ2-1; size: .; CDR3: CASSPGTSAQSSYNEQFF; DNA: TGTGCCAGCAGTCCGGGGACTAGCGCTCAAAGCTCCTACAATGAGCAGTTCTTC
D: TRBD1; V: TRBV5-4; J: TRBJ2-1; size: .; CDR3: CASSIEGARYNEQFF; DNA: TGTGCCAGCAGCATAGAGGGGGCCCGGTACAATGAGCAGTTCTTC
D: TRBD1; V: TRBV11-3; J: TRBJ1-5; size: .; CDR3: CASSPWSGQGAGQPQHF; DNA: TGTGCCAGCAGCCCTTGGTCGGGACAGGGGGCCGGTCAGCCCCAGCATTTT
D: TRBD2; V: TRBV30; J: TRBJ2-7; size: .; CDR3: CAWSVGLAGSYEQYF; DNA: TGTGCCTGGAGTGTCGGACTAGCGGGATCCTACGAGCAGTACTTC
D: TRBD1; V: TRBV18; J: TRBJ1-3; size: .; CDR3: CASSPQGASGNTIYF; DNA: TGTGCCAGCTCACCTCAGGGGGCCTCTGGAAACACCATATATTTT
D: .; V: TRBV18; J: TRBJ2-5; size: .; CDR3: CASSPPTTKQTQYF; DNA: TGTGCCAGCTCACCACCGACTACGAAACAGACCCAGTACTTC
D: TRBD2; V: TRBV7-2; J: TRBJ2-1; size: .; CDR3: CASSSRTSAPFF; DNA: TGTGCCAGCAGCTCCAGGACTAGCGCTCCGTTCTTC
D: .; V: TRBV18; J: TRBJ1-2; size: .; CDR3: CASSTRTSGLGYGYTF; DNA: TGTGCCAGCTCAACCCGGACATCCGGCCTAGGTTATGGCTACACCTTC
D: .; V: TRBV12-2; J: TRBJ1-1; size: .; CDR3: CASRSTAGGTEAFF; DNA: TGTGCAAGTCGCTCCACCGCAGGGGGGACTGAAGCTTTCTTT
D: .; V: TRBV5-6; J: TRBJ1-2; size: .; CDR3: CASSLRGPSGYTF; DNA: TGTGCCAGCAGCTTAAGGGGCCCCTCCGGCTACACCTTC
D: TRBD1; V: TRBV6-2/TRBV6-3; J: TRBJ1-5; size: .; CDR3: CASSPDREGGNQPQHF; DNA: TGTGCCAGCAGTCCGGACAGGGAGGGAGGCAATCAGCCCCAGCATTTT
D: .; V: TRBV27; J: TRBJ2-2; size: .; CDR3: CASSSPFRVDGELFF; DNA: TGTGCCAGCAGTTCCCCCTTCAGGGTTGATGGGGAGCTGTTTTTT